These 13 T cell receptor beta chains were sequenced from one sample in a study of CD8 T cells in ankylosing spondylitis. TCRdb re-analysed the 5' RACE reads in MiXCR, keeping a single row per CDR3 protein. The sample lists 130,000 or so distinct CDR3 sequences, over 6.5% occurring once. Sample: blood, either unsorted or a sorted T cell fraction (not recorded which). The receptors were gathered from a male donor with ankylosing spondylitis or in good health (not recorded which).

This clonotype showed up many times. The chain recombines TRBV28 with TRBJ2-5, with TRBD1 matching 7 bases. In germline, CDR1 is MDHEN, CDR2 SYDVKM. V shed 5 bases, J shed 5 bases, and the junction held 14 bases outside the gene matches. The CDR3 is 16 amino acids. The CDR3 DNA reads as TGTGCCAGCAGTCCACAAGGTACAGGGGATGTGGAGACCCAGTACTTC. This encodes CASSPQGTGDVETQYF.

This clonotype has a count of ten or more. In DNA form, the CDR3 reads TGCGCCAGCAGCTTGGAGGGGGGTGGGGACACTGAAGCTTTCTTT. Protein: CASSLEGGGDTEAFF. The chain couples TRBV5-1 to TRBJ1-1; tentative D call: TRBD1 (6 bases). Germline CDR1 and CDR2: SGHRS and YFSETQ. The CDR3 is 15 residues long. V shed 0 bases and J shed 3 bases, with 12 bases lying between them.

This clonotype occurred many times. Written as DNA, the CDR3 is TGCAGTGCTAGTAGTCGGGACAATGAGCAGTTCTTC. Protein product: CSASSRDNEQFF. The chain couples TRBV20-1 to TRBJ2-1; D gene ambiguous. The CDR3 spans 12 residues. V was cut by 3 bases and J by 5 bases, with 8 bases left in between. The germline V gene has CDR1 DFQATT and CDR2 SNEGSKA (reference sequence).

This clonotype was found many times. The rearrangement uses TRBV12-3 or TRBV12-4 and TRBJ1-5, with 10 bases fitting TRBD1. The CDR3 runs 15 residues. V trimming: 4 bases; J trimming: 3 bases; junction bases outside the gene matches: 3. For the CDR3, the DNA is TGTGCCAGCAGTTCCGGACAGGGGGTCAATCAGCCCCAGCATTTT. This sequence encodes CASSSGQGVNQPQHF.

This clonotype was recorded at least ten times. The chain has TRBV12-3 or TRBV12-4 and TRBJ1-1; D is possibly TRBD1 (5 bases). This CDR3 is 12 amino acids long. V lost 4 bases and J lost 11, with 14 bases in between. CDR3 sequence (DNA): TGTGCCAGCAGTTCTGGACACAGCTGGGCTTTCTTT. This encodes CASSSGHSWAFF.

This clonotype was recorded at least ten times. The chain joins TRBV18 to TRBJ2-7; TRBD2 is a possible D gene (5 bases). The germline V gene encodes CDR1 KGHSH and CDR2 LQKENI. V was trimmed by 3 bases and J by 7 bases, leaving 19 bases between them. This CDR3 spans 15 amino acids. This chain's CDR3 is CASSPDGNLRGEQYF. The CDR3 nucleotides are TGTGCCAGCTCACCGGACGGTAACCTTCGCGGGGAGCAGTACTTC.

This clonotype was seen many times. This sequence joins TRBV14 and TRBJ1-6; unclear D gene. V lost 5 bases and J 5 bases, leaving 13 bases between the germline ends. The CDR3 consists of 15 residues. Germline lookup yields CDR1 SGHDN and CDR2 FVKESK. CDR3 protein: CASSGSLSHNSPLHF. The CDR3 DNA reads TGTGCCAGCAGCGGGTCGTTATCCCATAATTCACCCCTCCACTTT.

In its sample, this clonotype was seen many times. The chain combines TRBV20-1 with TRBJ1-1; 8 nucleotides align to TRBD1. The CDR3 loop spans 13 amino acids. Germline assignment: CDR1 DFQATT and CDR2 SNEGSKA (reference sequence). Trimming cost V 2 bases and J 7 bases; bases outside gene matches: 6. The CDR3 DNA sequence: TGCAGTGCTAGACTGACAGGGGTGGGTGAAGCTTTCTTT. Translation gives CSARLTGVGEAFF.

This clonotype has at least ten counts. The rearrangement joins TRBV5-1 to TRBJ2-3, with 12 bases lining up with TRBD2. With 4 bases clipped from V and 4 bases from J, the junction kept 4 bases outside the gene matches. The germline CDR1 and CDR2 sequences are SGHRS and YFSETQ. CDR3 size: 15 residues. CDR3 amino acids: CASSGGLAGPDTQYF. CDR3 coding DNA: TGCGCCAGCAGCGGAGGACTAGCGGGACCAGATACGCAGTATTTT.

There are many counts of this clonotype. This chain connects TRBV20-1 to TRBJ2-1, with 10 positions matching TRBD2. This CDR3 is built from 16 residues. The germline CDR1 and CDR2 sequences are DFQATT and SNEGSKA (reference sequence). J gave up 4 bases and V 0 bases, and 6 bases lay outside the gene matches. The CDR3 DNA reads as TGCAGTGCTAGAGATGAGACTAGCGGGCCATACAATGAGCAGTTCTTC. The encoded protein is CSARDETSGPYNEQFF.

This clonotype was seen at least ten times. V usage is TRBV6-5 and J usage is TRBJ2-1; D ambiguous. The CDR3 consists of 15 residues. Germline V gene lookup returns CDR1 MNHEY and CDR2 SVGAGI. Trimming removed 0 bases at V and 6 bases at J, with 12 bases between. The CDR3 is CASSYSTASGNEQFF. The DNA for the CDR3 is TGTGCCAGCAGTTACTCTACTGCTTCGGGCAATGAGCAGTTCTTC.

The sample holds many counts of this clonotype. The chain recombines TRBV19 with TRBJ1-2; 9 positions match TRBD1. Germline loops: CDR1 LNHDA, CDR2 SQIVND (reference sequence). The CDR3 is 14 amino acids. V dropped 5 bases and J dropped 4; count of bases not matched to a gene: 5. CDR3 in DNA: TGTGCCAGTAGTGGGGACAGGGATTCCTATGGCTACACCTTC. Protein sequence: CASSGDRDSYGYTF.

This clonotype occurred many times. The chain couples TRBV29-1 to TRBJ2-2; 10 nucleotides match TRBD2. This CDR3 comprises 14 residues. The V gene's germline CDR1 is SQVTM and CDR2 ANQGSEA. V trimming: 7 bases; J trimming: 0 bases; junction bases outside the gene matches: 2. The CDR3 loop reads CSGGTSANTGELFF. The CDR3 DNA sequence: TGCAGCGGGGGGACTAGCGCGAACACCGGGGAGCTGTTTTTT.